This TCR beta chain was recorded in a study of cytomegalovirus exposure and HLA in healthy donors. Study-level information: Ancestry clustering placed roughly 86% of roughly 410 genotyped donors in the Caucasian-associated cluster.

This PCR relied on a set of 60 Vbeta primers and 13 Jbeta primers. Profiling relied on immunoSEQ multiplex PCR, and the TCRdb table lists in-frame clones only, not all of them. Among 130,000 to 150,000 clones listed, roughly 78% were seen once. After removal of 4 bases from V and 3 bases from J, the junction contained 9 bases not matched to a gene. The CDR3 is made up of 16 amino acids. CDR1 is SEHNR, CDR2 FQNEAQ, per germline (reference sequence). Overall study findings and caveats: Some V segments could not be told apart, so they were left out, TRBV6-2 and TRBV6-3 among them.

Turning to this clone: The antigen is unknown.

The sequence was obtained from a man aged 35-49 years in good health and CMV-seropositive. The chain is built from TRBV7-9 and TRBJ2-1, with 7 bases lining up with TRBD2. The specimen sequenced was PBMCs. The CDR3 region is CASSYPAGANYNEQFF. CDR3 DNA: TGTGCCAGCAGCTATCCGGCGGGAGCTAACTACAATGAGCAGTTCTTC.